This TCR beta chain was captured by sequencing in a study of blood T cells in healthy people across ages. Then a second PCR, running roughly 7 to 11 cycles, was carried out with a sample-barcoded 5' primer and a J-beta primer mix. From the 5' RACE reads, TCRdb called clonotypes with MiXCR, one entry per CDR3 protein. Altogether roughly 1.5 million distinct CDR3 sequences are present, around 40% being singletons, with the ten largest covering 4%. They isolated at least 6 million PBMCs from each sample. This clonotype was seen only a few times. The sequenced sample was blood. This clonotype was obtained from a woman between 18 and 30 years old in good health.

The CDR3 region is CSTRVARAYNEQYF. CDR3 DNA sequence: TGCAGTACCAGGGTGGCCAGGGCCTACAATGAGCAGTACTTC. The chain recombines TRBV20-1 with TRBJ2-1; a weak D match, TRBD1 (5 bases). The J call is doubtful: the DNA matches TRBJ2-7 better. The CDR3 runs to 14 residues. CDR1 is DFQATT, CDR2 SNEGSKA, per germline (reference sequence).